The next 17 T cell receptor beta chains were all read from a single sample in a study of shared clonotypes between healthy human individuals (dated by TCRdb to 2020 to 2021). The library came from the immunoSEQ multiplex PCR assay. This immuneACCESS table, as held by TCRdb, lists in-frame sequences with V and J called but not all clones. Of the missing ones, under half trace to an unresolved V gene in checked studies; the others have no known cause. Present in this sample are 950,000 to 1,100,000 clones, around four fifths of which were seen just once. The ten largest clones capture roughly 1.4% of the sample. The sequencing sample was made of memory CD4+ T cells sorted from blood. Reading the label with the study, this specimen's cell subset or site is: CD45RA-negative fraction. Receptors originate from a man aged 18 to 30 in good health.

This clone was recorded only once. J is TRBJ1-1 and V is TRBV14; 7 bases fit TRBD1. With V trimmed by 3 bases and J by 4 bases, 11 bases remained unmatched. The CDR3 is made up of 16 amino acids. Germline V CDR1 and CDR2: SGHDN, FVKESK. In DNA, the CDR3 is TGTGCCAGCAGCCAGCGTACAGGGGCGGGGGCCACTGAAGCTTTCTTT. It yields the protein CASSQRTGAGATEAFF.

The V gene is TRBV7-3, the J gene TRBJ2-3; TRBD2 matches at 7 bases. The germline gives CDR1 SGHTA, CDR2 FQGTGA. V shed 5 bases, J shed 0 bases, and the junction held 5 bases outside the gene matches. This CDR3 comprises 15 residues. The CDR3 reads CASSQSGVSTDTQYF. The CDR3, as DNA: TGTGCCAGCAGCCAGAGCGGGGTCAGCACAGATACGCAGTATTTT. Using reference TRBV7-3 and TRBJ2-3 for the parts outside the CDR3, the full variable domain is GAGVSQTPSNKVTEKGKYVELRCDPISGHTALYWYRQSLGQGPEFLIYFQGTGAADDSGLPNDRFFAVRPEGSVSTLKIQRTERGDSAVYLCASSQSGVSTDTQYFGPGTRLTVL.

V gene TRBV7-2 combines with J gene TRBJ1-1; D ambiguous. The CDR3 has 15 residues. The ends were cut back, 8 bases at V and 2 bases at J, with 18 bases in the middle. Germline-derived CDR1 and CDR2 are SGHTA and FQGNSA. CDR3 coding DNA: TGTGCCAGCCGCACCTTACCCAGGATAAACACTGAAGCTTTCTTT. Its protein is CASRTLPRINTEAFF.

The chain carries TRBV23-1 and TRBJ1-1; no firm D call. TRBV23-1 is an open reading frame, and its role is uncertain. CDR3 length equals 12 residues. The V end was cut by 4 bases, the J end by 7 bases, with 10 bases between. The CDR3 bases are TGCGCCAGCAGTCGAACTTGGGTTGAAGCTTTCTTT. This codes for CASSRTWVEAFF.

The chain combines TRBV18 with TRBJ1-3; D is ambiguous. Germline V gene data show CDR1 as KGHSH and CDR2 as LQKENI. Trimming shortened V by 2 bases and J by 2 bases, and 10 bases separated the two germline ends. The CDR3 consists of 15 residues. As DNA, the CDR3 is TGTGCCAGCTCACCAAACCGGCAGCCTGGAAACACCATATATTTT. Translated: CASSPNRQPGNTIYF.

This CDR3 is CASRSGQSTGELFF. CDR3 nucleotide sequence: TGTGCCAGCAGATCCGGACAGTCCACCGGGGAGCTGTTTTTT. V usage is TRBV6-5 and J usage is TRBJ2-2, with a tentative D call TRBD1 (6 bases). V shed 6 bases and J shed 4 bases, with 12 bases lying between them. CDR1 is MNHEY and CDR2 is SVGAGI in the germline V gene. The CDR3 has 14 amino acids.

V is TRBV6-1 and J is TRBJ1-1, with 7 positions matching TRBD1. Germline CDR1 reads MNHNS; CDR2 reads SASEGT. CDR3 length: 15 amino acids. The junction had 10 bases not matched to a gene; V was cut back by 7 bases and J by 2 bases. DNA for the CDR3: TGTGCCAGCATTTCAGGGGGGGGCTTAAACACTGAAGCTTTCTTT. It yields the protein CASISGGGLNTEAFF.

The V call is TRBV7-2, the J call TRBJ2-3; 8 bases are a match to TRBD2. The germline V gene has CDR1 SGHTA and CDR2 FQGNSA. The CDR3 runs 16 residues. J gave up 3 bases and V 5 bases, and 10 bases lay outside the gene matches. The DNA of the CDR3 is TGTGCCAGCAGCGTGGGTCGCGGGAGGTTAACAGATACGCAGTATTTT. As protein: CASSVGRGRLTDTQYF. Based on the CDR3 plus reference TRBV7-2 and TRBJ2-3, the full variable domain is GAGVSQSPSNKVTEKGKDVELRCDPISGHTALYWYRQSLGQGLEFLIYFQGNSAPDKSGLPSDRFSAERTGGSVSTLTIQRTQQEDSAVYLCASSVGRGRLTDTQYFGPGTRLTVL.

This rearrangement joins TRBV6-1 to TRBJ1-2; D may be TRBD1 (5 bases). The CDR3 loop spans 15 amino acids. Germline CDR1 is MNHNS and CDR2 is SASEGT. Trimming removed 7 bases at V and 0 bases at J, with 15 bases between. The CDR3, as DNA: TGTGCCAGCAACGAGGACACGGTGTCTAACTATGGCTACACCTTC. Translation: CASNEDTVSNYGYTF.

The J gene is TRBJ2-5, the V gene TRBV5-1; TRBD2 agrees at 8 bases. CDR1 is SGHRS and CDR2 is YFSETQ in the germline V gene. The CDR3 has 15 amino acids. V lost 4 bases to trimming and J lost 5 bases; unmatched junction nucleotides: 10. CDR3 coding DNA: TGCGCCAGCAGCCCCGTCCCGTCGGGAGGGGAGACCCAGTACTTC. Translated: CASSPVPSGGETQYF. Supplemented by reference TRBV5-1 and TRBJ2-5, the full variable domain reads KAGVTQTPRYLIKTRGQQVTLSCSPISGHRSVSWYQQTPGQGLQFLFEYFSETQRNKGNFPGRFSGRQFSNSRSEMNVSTLELGDSALYLCASSPVPSGGETQYFGPGTRLLVL.

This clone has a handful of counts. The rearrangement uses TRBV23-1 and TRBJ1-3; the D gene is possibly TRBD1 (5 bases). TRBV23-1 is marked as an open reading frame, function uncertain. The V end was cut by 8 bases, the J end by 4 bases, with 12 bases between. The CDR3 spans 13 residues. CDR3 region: CASPFSGGNTIYF. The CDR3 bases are TGCGCCAGCCCCTTTTCAGGGGGAAACACCATATATTTT.

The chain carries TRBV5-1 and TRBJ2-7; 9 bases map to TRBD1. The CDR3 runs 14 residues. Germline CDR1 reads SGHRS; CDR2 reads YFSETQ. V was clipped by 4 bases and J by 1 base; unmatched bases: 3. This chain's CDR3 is CASSVDRGSYEQYF. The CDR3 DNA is TGCGCCAGCAGCGTGGACAGGGGTTCCTACGAGCAGTACTTC. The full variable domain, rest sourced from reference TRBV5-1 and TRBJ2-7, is KAGVTQTPRYLIKTRGQQVTLSCSPISGHRSVSWYQQTPGQGLQFLFEYFSETQRNKGNFPGRFSGRQFSNSRSEMNVSTLELGDSALYLCASSVDRGSYEQYFGPGTRLTVT.

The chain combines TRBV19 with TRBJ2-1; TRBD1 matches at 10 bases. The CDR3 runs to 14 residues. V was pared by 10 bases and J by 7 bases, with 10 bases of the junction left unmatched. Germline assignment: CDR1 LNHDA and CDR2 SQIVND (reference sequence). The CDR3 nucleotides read TGTGCCACCGGCCGGGACAGGGGTCAGAATGAGCAGTTCTTC. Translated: CATGRDRGQNEQFF. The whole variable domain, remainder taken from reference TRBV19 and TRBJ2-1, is DGGITQSPKYLFRKEGQNVTLSCEQNLNHDAMYWYRQDPGQGLRLIYYSQIVNDFQKGDIAEGYSVSREKKESFPLTVTSAQKNPTAFYLCATGRDRGQNEQFFGPGTRLTVL.

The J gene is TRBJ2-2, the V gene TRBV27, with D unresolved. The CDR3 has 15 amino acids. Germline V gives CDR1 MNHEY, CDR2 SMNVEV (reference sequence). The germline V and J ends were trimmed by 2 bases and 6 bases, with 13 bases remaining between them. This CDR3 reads CASSLVPGRAGELFF. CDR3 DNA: TGTGCCAGCAGTTTAGTCCCGGGTAGGGCCGGGGAGCTGTTTTTT.

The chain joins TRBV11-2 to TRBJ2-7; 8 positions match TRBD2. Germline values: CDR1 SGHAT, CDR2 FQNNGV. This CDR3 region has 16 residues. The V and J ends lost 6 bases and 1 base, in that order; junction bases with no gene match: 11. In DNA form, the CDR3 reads TGTGCCAGCAGTTTGGTCGGGACTAGGGTTTCCTACGAGCAGTACTTC. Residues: CASSLVGTRVSYEQYF. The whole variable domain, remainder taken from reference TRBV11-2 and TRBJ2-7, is EAGVAQSPRYKIIEKRQSVAFWCNPISGHATLYWYQQILGQGPKLLIQFQNNGVVDDSQLPKDRFSAERLKGVDSTLKIQPAKLEDSAVYLCASSLVGTRVSYEQYFGPGTRLTVT.

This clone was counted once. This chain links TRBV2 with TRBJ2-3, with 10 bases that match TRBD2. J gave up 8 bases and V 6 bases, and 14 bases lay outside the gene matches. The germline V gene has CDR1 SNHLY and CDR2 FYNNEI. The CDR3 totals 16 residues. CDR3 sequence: CASRGGTSVSVGTQYF. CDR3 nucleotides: TGTGCCAGCAGAGGTGGGACTAGCGTGTCGGTAGGTACGCAGTATTTT.

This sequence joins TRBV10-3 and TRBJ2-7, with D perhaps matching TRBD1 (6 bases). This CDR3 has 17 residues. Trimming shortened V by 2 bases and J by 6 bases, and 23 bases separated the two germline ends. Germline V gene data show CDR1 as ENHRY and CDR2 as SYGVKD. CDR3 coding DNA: TGTGCCATCAGTGAGCAGGACACCGGGACACCGTTTGGCGAGCAGTACTTC. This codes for CAISEQDTGTPFGEQYF.